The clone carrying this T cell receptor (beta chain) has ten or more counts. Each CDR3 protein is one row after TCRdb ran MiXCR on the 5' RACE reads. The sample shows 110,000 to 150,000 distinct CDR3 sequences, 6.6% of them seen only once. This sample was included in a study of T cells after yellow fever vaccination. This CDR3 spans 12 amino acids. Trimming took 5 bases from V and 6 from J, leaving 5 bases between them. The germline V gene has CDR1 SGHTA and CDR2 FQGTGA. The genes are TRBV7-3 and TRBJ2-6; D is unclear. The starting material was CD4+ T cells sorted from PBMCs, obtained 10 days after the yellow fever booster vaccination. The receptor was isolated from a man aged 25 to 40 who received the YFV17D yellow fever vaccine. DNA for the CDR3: TGTGCCAGCAGCCGACAGGCCAACGTCCTGACTTTC. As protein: CASSRQANVLTF. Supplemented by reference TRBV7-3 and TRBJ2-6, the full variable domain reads GAGVSQTPSNKVTEKGKYVELRCDPISGHTALYWYRQSLGQGPEFLIYFQGTGAADDSGLPNDRFFAVRPEGSVSTLKIQRTERGDSAVYLCASSRQANVLTFGAGSRLTVL.